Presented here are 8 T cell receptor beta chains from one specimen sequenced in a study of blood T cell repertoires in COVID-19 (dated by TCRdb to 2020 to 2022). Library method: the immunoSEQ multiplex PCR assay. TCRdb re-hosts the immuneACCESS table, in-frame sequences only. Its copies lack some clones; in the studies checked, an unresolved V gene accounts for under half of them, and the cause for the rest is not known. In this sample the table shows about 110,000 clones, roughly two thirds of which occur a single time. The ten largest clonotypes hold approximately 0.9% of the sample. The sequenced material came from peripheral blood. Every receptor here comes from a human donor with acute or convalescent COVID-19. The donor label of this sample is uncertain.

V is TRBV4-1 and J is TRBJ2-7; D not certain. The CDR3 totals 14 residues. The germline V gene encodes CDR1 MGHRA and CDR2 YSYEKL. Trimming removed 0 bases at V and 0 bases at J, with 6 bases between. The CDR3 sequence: CASSQDRFSYEQYF. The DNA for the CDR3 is TGCGCCAGCAGCCAAGACAGGTTCTCCTACGAGCAGTACTTC.

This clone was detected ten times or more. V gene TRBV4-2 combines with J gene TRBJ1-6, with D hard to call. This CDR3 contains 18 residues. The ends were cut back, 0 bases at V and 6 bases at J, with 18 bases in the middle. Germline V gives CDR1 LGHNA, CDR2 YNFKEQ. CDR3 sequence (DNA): TGTGCCAGCAGCCAAGATTGGAGGAGGGCAAAACCTAATTCACCCCTCCACTTT. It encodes CASSQDWRRAKPNSPLHF.

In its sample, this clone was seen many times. The CDR3 region is CSASSRYQETQYF. The CDR3 nucleotides read TGCAGTGCTAGTTCCAGGTACCAAGAGACCCAGTACTTC. The gene calls are TRBV20-1 and TRBJ2-5; no reliable D call. Trimming pared 3 bases from V and 0 bases from J, leaving 8 bases between. This CDR3 region has 13 residues. Per germline, CDR1 DFQATT and CDR2 SNEGSKA (reference sequence).

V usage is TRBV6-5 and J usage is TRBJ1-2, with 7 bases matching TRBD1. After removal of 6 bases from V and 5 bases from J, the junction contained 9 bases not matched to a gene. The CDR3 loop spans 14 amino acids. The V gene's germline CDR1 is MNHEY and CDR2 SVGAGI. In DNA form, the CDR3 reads TGTGCCAGCAGATCGACCGGGACAGCGTATGGCTACACCTTC. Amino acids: CASRSTGTAYGYTF.

In DNA, the CDR3 is TGTGCCAGCAGTAAAACGGGGGAGGGGAGGAATTCACCCCTCCACTTT. This translates into CASSKTGEGRNSPLHF. The chain combines TRBV25-1 with TRBJ1-6; D may be TRBD1 (5 bases). The V gene's germline CDR1 is MGHDK and CDR2 SYGVNS. Trimming removed 5 bases at V and 7 bases at J, with 18 bases between. This CDR3 contains 16 residues.

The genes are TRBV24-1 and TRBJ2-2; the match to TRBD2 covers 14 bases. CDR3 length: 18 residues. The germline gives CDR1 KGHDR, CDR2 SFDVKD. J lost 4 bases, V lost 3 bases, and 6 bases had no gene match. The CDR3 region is CATSDPGLAGGGTGELFF. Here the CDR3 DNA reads TGTGCCACCAGTGATCCCGGACTAGCGGGGGGAGGCACCGGGGAGCTGTTTTTT.

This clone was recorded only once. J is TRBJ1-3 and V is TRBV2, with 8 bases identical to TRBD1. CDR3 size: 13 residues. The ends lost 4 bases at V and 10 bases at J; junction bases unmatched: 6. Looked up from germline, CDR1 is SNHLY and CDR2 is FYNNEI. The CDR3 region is CASSADRGRTIYF. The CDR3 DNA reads TGTGCCAGCAGTGCTGACAGGGGTAGAACCATATATTTT.

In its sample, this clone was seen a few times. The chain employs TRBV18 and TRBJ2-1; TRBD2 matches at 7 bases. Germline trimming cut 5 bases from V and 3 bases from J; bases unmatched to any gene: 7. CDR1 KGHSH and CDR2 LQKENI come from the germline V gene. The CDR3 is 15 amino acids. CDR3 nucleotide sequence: TGTGCCAGCTCAAGGTTCCTAGCGGACTACAATGAGCAGTTCTTC. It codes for CASSRFLADYNEQFF. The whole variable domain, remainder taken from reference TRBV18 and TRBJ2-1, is NAGVMQNPRHLVRRRGQEARLRCSPMKGHSHVYWYRQLPEEGLKFMVYLQKENIIDESGMPKERFSAEFPKEGPSILRIQQVVRGDSAAYFCASSRFLADYNEQFFGPGTRLTVL.